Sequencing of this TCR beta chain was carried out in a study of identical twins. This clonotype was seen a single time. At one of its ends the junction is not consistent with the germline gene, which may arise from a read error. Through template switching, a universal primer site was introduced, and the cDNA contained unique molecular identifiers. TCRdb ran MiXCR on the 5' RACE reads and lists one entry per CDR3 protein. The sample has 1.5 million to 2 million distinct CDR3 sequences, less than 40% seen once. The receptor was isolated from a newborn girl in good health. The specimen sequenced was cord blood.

The CDR3 DNA reads TGCAGTGTCATGCGGACTAATCCACCCCTCCACTTT. This translates into CSVMRTNPPLHF. The chain carries TRBV20-1 and TRBJ1-6, with D unclear. CDR1 DFQATT and CDR2 SNEGSKA come from the germline V gene (reference sequence). The CDR3 runs 12 residues.